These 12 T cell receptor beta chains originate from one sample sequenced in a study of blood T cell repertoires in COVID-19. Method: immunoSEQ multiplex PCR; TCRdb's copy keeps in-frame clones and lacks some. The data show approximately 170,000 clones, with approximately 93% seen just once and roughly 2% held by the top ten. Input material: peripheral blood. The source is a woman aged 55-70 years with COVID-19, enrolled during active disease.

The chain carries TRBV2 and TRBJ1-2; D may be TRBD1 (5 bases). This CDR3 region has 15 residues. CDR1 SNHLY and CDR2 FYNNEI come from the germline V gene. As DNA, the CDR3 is TGTGCAACCAGCCCACGGGGGATCCGTAACTATGGCTACACCTTC. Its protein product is CATSPRGIRNYGYTF.

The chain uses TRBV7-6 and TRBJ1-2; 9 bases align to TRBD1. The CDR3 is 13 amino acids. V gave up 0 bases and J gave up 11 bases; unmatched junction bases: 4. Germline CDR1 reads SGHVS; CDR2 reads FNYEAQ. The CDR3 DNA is TGTGCCAGCAGCTTAGCGGGACAGGGCGAGTACACCTTC. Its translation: CASSLAGQGEYTF.

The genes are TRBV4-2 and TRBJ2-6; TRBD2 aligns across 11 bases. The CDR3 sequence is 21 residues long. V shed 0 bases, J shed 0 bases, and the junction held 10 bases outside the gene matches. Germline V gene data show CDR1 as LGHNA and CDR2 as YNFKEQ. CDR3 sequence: CASSQDPHPSGGRSGANVLTF. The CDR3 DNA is TGTGCCAGCAGCCAAGACCCACACCCTAGCGGGGGGCGCTCTGGGGCCAACGTCCTGACTTTC.

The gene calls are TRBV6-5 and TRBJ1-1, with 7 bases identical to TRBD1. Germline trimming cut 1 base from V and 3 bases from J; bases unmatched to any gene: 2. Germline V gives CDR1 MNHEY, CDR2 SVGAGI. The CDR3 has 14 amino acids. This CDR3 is CASSYFQGDTEAFF. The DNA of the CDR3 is TGTGCCAGCAGTTACTTCCAGGGGGACACTGAAGCTTTCTTT.

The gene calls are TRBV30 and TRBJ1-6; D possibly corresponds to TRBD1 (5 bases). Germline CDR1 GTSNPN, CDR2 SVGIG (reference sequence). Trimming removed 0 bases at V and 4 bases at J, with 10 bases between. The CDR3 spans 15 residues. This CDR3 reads CAWSVGVLYNSPLHF. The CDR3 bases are TGTGCCTGGAGTGTAGGGGTCTTATATAATTCACCCCTCCACTTT. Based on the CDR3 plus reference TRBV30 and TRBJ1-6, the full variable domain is SQTIHQWPATLVQPVGSPLSLECTVEGTSNPNLYWYRQAAGRGLQLLFYSVGIGQISSEVPQNLSASRPQDRQFILSSKKLLLSDSGFYLCAWSVGVLYNSPLHFGNGTRLTVT.

Written as DNA, the CDR3 is TGTGCCAGCAGCCGGGACAGGGGATACGAGCAGTACTTC. It translates to CASSRDRGYEQYF. V is TRBV7-8 and J is TRBJ2-7; 10 bases agree with TRBD1. The CDR3 contains 13 residues. J was trimmed by 4 bases and V by 5 bases; bases with no gene match: 2. The V gene's germline CDR1 is SGHVS and CDR2 FQNEAQ.

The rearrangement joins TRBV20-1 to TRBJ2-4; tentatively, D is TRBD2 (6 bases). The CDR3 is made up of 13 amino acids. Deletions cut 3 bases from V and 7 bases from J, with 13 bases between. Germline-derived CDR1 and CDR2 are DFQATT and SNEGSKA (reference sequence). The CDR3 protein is CSASRQAGNIQYF. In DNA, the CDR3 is TGCAGTGCTAGTAGGCAGGCGGGGAACATTCAGTACTTC.

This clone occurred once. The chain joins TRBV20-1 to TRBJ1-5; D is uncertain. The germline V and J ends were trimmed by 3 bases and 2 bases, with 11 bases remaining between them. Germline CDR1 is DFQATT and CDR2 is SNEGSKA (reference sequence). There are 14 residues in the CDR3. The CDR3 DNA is TGCAGTGCTAGTCGAGGGCGCGGCAATCAGCCCCAGCATTTT. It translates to CSASRGRGNQPQHF.

The CDR3 region is CASSFGQGAGNEQFF. As DNA, the CDR3 is TGTGCCAGCAGCTTCGGACAGGGGGCAGGCAATGAGCAGTTCTTC. V usage is TRBV7-9 and J usage is TRBJ2-1; 11 bases map to TRBD1. The germline V gene has CDR1 SEHNR and CDR2 FQNEAQ (reference sequence). V gave up 3 bases and J gave up 6 bases; unmatched junction bases: 4. There are 15 residues in the CDR3.

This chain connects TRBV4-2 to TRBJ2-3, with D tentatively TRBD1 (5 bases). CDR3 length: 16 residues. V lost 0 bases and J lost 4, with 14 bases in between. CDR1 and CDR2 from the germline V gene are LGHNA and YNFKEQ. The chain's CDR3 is CASSQDGAESADTQYF. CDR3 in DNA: TGTGCCAGCAGCCAAGATGGGGCAGAGAGCGCAGATACGCAGTATTTT.

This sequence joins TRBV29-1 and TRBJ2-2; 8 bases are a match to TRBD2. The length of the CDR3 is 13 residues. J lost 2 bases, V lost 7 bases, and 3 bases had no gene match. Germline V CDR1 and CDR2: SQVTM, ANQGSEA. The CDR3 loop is CSGGGSNTGELFF. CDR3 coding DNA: TGCAGCGGCGGGGGGTCAAACACCGGGGAGCTGTTTTTT.

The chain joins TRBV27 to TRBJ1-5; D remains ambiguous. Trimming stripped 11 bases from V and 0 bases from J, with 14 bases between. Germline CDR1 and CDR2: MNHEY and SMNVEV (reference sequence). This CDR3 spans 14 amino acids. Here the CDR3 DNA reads TGTGCCCCCCGCGAGGGATATAGCAATCAGCCCCAGCATTTT. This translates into CAPREGYSNQPQHF.